This T cell receptor beta chain was sequenced for a study of response to subunit inactivated influenza vaccine. V lost 2 bases to trimming and J lost 2 bases, with 12 bases between them. CDR1 and CDR2 (germline): SGHRS, YFSETQ. There are 15 residues in the CDR3. TCRdb reprocessed the RT-PCR reads with MiXCR, giving one entry per CDR3 protein. The data show just under 550,000 distinct CDR3 sequences, with under 30% seen just once and 2.5% to 3.5% held by the top ten. This clonotype was observed a handful of times. These records were also assigned to another study, of T cells expressing NK-cell markers. That publication notes: UMIs were included in TCR beta cDNA generated by 5'RACE template switching. Serological testing identified most of the eight sequenced donors as HCMV-seropositive and one as seronegative. Dominant NKG2C+ clonotypes made up about 1.0-8% of CD8+ T cells in roughly 6 donors. There were a handful of donors in whom these clonotypes also led the CD3+CD56-NKG2C+ fraction.

The chain has TRBV5-1 and TRBJ2-3; no reliable D call. The sample in question was CD4+ T cells sorted from PBMCs, obtained 11 to 12 days after vaccination. The receptor was isolated from a man over 45 who received an inactivated influenza vaccine. CDR3 sequence (DNA): TGCGCCAGCAGCTTCCGCCGAGCTTTCACAGATACGCAGTATTTT. Residues: CASSFRRAFTDTQYF.